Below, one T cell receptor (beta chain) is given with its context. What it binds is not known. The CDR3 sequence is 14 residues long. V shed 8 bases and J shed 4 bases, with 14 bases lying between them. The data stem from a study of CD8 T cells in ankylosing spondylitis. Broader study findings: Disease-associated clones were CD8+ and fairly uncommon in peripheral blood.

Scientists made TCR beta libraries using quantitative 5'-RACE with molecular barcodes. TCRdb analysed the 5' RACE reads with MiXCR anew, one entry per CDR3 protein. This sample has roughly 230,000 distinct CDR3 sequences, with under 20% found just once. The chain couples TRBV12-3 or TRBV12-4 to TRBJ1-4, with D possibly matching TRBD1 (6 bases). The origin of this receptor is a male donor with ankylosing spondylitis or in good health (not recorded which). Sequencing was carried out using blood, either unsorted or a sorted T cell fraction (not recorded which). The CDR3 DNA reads TGTGCCAGCTCAAGGGGGACCTATAATGAAAAACTGTTTTTT. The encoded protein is CASSRGTYNEKLFF.